One sample yielded the 11 T cell receptor beta chains listed below, sequenced in a study of blood T cell repertoires in COVID-19. TCRdb's copy holds only in-frame clones and misses some; the assay was immunoSEQ multiplex PCR. The sample holds some 240,000 clones, 92% seen once. Sequencing input: peripheral blood. The source is a man in his sixties with COVID-19, enrolled during active disease.

This chain joins TRBV5-1 and TRBJ1-3; the match to TRBD1 covers 8 bases. Germline V gene lookup returns CDR1 SGHRS and CDR2 YFSETQ. The CDR3 runs to 14 residues. After removal of 5 bases from V and 2 bases from J, the junction contained 3 bases not matched to a gene. The CDR3 nucleotides are TGCGCCAGCAGTACAGGGGGAACTGGAAACACCATATATTTT. It codes for CASSTGGTGNTIYF.

The V gene is TRBV21-1, the J gene TRBJ2-7; TRBD2 is the table's D call and was not checked against the DNA. TRBV21-1 corresponds to a pseudogene. The CDR3 covers 18 residues. The CDR3, as DNA: TGTGCCAGCAGCAAAGATTTTCGGGAGGGCGGGGGATTTGGCGAGCAGTACTTC. It translates to CASSKDFREGGGFGEQYF.

The genes are TRBV4-3 and TRBJ1-2; no clear D. V was clipped by 1 base and J by 0 bases, with 6 bases between them. CDR3 length equals 14 residues. Looked up from germline, CDR1 is LGHNA and CDR2 is YSLEER. The CDR3 DNA follows: TGCGCCAGCAGCCAAGGGGGAGCTAACTATGGCTACACCTTC. It translates to CASSQGGANYGYTF.

The rearrangement links TRBV28 to TRBJ2-3; 8 nucleotides align to TRBD1. The germline V gene has CDR1 MDHEN and CDR2 SYDVKM. V was clipped by 6 bases and J by 1 base; unmatched bases: 6. The CDR3 length is 15 residues. The CDR3 DNA sequence: TGTGCCAGCAGCACGGGGACAGGCCGCACAGATACGCAGTATTTT. The encoded protein is CASSTGTGRTDTQYF.

The chain is built from TRBV6-5 and TRBJ2-7, with 7 bases lining up with TRBD1. This CDR3 is 14 amino acids long. CDR1 and CDR2 from the germline V gene are MNHEY and SVGAGI. The V gene end was trimmed by 8 bases and the J gene end by 2 bases; junction bases not matched to a gene: 9. CDR3 sequence reads: CASVGTVLTYEQYF. In DNA form, the CDR3 reads TGTGCCAGCGTCGGGACAGTTTTAACCTACGAGCAGTACTTC.

V gene TRBV9 combines with J gene TRBJ1-2; 8 nucleotides match TRBD1. V was clipped by 1 base and J by 6 bases; unmatched bases: 11. Germline CDR1 SGDLS, CDR2 YYNGEE. The CDR3 length is 16 residues. The CDR3 loop reads CASSVSPLGQGHGYTF. CDR3 bases: TGTGCCAGCAGCGTATCACCTCTCGGACAGGGCCATGGCTACACCTTC.

In DNA form, the CDR3 reads TGTGCCAGCCAATCGGGGAGGGTCCATTCACCCCTCCACTTT. This codes for CASQSGRVHSPLHF. V and J are TRBV11-2 and TRBJ1-6; no firm D call. The germline gives CDR1 SGHAT, CDR2 FQNNGV. The CDR3 runs to 14 residues. Trimming removed 8 bases at V and 8 bases at J, with 16 bases between.

For the CDR3, the DNA is TGTGCCAGCAGTCTCCACAGGGCTGGGGCCAACGTCCTGACTTTC. It specifies CASSLHRAGANVLTF. The chain recombines TRBV28 with TRBJ2-6; possible D gene TRBD1, 6 bases. CDR3 length equals 15 residues. V was trimmed by 5 bases and J by 2 bases, leaving 10 bases between them. Germline CDR1 reads MDHEN; CDR2 reads SYDVKM.

The genes are TRBV11-3 and TRBJ2-1; 8 bases align to TRBD2. Germline V gene lookup returns CDR1 SGHNT and CDR2 YENEEA. There are 16 residues in the CDR3. Trimming cost V 2 bases and J 4 bases; bases outside gene matches: 7. CDR3 protein: CASSLRGGQSYNEQFF. The CDR3 DNA reads TGTGCCAGCAGCTTACGGGGGGGCCAGTCTTACAATGAGCAGTTCTTC. The whole variable domain, remainder taken from reference TRBV11-3 and TRBJ2-1, is EAGVVQSPRYKIIEKKQPVAFWCNPISGHNTLYWYLQNLGQGPELLIRYENEEAVDDSQLPKDRFSAERLKGVDSTLKIQPAELGDSAVYLCASSLRGGQSYNEQFFGPGTRLTVL.

This chain links TRBV3-1 (or the pseudogene TRBV3-2) with TRBJ2-1; D remains unclear. The CDR3 runs 13 residues. The V gene's germline CDR1 is LGHDT and CDR2 YNNKEL (reference sequence). V was clipped by 8 bases and J by 8 bases, with 16 bases between them. For the CDR3, the DNA is TGTGCCAGCTCCTCGGGTCCCGGCGATGAGCAGTTCTTC. Its translation: CASSSGPGDEQFF.

V is TRBV29-1 and J is TRBJ2-1, with 8 bases fitting TRBD2. Germline V gene lookup returns CDR1 SQVTM and CDR2 ANQGSEA. The V segment lost 4 bases and the J segment 0 bases; nucleotides outside the gene matches: 2. CDR3 size: 14 residues. The DNA of the CDR3 is TGCAGCGTTGCCGGGGGGGGCTCCTACAATGAGCAGTTCTTC. It codes for CSVAGGGSYNEQFF.